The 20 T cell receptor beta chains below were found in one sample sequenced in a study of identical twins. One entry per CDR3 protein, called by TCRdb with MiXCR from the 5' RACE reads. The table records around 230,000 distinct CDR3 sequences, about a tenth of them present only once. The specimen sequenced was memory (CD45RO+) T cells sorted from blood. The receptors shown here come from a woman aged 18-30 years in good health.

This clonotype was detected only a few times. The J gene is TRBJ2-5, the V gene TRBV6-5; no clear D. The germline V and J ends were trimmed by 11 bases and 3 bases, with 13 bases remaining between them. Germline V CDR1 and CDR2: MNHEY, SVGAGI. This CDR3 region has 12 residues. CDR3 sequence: CAARTVKETQYF. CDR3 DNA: TGTGCCGCCCGGACGGTAAAAGAGACCCAGTACTTC.

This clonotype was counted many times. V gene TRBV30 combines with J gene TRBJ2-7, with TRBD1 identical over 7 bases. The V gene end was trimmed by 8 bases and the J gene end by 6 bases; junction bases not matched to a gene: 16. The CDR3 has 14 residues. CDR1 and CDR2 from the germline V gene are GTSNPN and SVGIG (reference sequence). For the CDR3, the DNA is TGTGCCGGGACAGACGGCGCTAATTTGGTCGAGCAGTACTTC. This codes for CAGTDGANLVEQYF. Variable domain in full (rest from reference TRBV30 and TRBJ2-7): SQTIHQWPATLVQPVGSPLSLECTVEGTSNPNLYWYRQAAGRGLQLLFYSVGIGQISSEVPQNLSASRPQDRQFILSSKKLLLSDSGFYLCAGTDGANLVEQYFGPGTRLTVT.

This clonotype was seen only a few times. The CDR3 region has the DNA TGCGCCAGCAAGATAACCGGCACCAACAATGAGCAGTTCTTC. Residues: CASKITGTNNEQFF. The chain links TRBV5-1 to TRBJ2-1; D is undetermined. V was shortened by 6 bases and J by 5 bases, with 15 bases between the two germline ends. CDR1 and CDR2 (germline): SGHRS, YFSETQ. The CDR3 totals 14 residues.

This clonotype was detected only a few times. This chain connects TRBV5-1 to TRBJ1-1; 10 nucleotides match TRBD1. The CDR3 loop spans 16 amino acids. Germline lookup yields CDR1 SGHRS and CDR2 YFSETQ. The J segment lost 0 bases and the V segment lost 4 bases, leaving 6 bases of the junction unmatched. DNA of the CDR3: TGCGCCAGCAGCGTCGGGACAGGGGACCTGAACACTGAAGCTTTCTTT. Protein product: CASSVGTGDLNTEAFF. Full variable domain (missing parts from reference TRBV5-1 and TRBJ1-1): KAGVTQTPRYLIKTRGQQVTLSCSPISGHRSVSWYQQTPGQGLQFLFEYFSETQRNKGNFPGRFSGRQFSNSRSEMNVSTLELGDSALYLCASSVGTGDLNTEAFFGQGTRLTVV.

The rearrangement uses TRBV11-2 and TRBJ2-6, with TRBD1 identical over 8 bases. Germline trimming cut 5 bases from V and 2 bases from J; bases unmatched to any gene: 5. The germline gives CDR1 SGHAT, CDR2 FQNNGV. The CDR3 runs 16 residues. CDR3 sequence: CASSRLQGAGANVLTF. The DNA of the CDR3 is TGTGCCAGCAGCCGTCTACAGGGGGCTGGGGCCAACGTCCTGACTTTC.

CDR3 region: CASSPQRDTNIQYF. The CDR3 bases are TGTGCCAGCTCACCACAACGGGACACGAACATTCAGTACTTC. The V gene is TRBV18, the J gene TRBJ2-4; D perhaps matches TRBD1 (6 bases). Germline CDR1 is KGHSH and CDR2 is LQKENI. The V end lost 1 base, the J end lost 7 bases, and 11 bases lay between the germline ends. This CDR3 has 14 amino acids.

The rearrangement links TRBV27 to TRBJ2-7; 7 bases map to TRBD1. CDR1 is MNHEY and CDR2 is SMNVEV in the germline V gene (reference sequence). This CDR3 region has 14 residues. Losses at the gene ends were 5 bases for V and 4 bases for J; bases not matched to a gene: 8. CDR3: CASSQPGGTYEQYF. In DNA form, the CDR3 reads TGTGCCAGCAGTCAGCCAGGGGGTACATACGAGCAGTACTTC.

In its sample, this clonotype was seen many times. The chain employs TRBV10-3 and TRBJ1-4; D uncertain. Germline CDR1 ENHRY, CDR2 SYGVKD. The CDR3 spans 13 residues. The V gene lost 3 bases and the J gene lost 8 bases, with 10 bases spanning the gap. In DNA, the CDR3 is TGTGCCATCAGTGACGGGATACAGGAAAAACTGTTTTTT. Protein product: CAISDGIQEKLFF.

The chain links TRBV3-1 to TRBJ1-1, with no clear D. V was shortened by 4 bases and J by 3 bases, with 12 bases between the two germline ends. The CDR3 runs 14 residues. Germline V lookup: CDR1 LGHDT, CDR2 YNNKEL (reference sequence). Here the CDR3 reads CASSPTSSDTEAFF. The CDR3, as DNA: TGTGCCAGCAGCCCCACCTCGTCAGACACTGAAGCTTTCTTT.

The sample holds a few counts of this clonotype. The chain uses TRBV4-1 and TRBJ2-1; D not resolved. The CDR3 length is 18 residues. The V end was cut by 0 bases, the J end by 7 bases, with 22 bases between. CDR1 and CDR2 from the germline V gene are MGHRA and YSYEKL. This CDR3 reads CASSQERYPSGAWNEQFF. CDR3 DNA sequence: TGCGCCAGCAGCCAAGAGAGGTATCCCTCCGGCGCCTGGAATGAGCAGTTCTTC.

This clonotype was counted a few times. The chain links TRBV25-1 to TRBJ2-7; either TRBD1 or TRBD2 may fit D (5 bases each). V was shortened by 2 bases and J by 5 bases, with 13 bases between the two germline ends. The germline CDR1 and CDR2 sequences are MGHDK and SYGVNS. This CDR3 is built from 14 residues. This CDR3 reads CASSEKRLGDEQYF. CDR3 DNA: TGTGCCAGCAGTGAAAAAAGATTGGGGGACGAGCAGTACTTC.

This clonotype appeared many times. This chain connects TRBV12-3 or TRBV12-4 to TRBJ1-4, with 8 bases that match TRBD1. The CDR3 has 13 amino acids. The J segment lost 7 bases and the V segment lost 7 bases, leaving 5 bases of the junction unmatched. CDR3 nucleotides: TGTGCCAGCACTAGGACAGGGATTGAAAAACTGTTTTTT. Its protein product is CASTRTGIEKLFF.

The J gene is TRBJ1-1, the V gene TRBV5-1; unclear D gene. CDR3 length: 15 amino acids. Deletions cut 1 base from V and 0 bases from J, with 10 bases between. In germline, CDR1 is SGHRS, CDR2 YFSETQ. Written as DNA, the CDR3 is TGCGCCAGCAGCTTGTCTCTGGCCTTGAACACTGAAGCTTTCTTT. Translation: CASSLSLALNTEAFF.

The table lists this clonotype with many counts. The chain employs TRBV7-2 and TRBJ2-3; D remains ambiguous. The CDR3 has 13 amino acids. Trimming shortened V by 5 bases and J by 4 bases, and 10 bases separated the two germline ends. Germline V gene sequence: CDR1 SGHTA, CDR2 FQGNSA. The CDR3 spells CASSRSRADTQYF. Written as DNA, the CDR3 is TGTGCCAGCAGCCGTTCTAGGGCAGATACGCAGTATTTT.

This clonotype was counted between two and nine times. Here the CDR3 DNA reads TGTGCCAGCAGTTTGTCGCAGGGGTTCAATTCACCCCTCCACTTT. Encoded protein: CASSLSQGFNSPLHF. The V and J genes are TRBV28 and TRBJ1-6; possibly TRBD1 for D (6 bases). Germline V gives CDR1 MDHEN, CDR2 SYDVKM. V was clipped by 3 bases and J by 7 bases, with 13 bases between them. The CDR3 is made up of 15 amino acids.

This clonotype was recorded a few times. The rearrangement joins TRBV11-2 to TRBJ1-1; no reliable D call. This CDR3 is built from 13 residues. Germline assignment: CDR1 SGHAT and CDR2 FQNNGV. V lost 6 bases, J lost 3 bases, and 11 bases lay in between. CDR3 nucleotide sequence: TGTGCCAGCAGTCTTCGGGCCCACACTGAAGCTTTCTTT. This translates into CASSLRAHTEAFF.

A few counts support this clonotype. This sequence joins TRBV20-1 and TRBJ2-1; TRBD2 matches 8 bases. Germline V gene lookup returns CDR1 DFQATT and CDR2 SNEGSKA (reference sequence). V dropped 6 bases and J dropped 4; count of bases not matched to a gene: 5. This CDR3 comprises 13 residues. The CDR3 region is CSAPTSAYNEQFF. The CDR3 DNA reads TGCAGTGCCCCGACTAGCGCATACAATGAGCAGTTCTTC.

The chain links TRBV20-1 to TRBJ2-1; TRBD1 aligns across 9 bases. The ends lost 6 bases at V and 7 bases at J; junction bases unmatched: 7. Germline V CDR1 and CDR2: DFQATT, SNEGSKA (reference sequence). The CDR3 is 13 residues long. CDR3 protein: CSAPGQGVNEQFF. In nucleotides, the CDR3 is TGCAGTGCCCCGGGACAGGGTGTAAATGAGCAGTTCTTC.

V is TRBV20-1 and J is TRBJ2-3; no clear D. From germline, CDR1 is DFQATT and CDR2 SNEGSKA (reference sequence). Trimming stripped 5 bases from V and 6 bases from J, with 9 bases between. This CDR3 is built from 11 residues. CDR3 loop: CSAYNGDTQYF. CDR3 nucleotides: TGCAGTGCTTATAATGGGGATACGCAGTATTTT.

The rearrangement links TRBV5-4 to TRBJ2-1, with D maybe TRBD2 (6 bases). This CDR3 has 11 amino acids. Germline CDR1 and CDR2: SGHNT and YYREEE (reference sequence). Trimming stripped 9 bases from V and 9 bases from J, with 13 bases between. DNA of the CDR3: TGTGCCACCTCTAGCGTGATTGAGCAGTTCTTC. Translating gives CATSSVIEQFF.